These 25 T cell receptor beta chains were all obtained from the same sample, sequenced in a study of response to subunit inactivated influenza vaccine. TCRdb called the RT-PCR reads again in MiXCR, with one record for every CDR3 protein. The data contain about 780,000 distinct CDR3 sequences, 15% to 20% of them singletons. Here the sequenced sample was PBMCs from blood, taken around 5 days after vaccination. The receptors shown here come from a man aged 45 to 65 who received an inactivated influenza vaccine.

V and J are TRBV20-1 and TRBJ2-7, with D unresolved. CDR3 length: 13 amino acids. V gave up 6 bases and J gave up 4 bases, with 16 bases separating them. From germline, CDR1 is DFQATT and CDR2 SNEGSKA (reference sequence). The DNA for the CDR3 is TGCAGTGCCCTGCGAGGCAGGCTTTACGAGCAGTACTTC. This gives the protein CSALRGRLYEQYF.

The rearrangement joins TRBV20-1 to TRBJ1-4, with D unclear. The CDR3 is 16 residues long. Germline V gene lookup returns CDR1 DFQATT and CDR2 SNEGSKA (reference sequence). Deletions cut 1 base from V and 7 bases from J, with 19 bases between. CDR3 DNA sequence: TGCAGTGCTAGAGGGCGACGGCATAGTACGGGTGAAAAACTGTTTTTT. It is translated as CSARGRRHSTGEKLFF.

The V gene is TRBV7-2, the J gene TRBJ2-1; tentative D call: TRBD1 (6 bases). V gave up 6 bases and J gave up 0 bases, with 12 bases separating them. CDR3 length: 15 amino acids. CDR1 and CDR2 (germline): SGHTA, FQGNSA. The CDR3 DNA sequence: TGTGCCAGCAGGTCGGGACACCGCTCCTACAATGAGCAGTTCTTC. Protein sequence: CASRSGHRSYNEQFF.

This clonotype occurred a few times. This chain links TRBV24-1 with TRBJ2-3; 7 bases fit TRBD2. The CDR3 has 15 amino acids. V lost 3 bases to trimming and J lost 5 bases; unmatched junction nucleotides: 7. CDR1 and CDR2 from the germline V gene are KGHDR and SFDVKD. The CDR3 DNA sequence: TGTGCCACCAGTGATCCCCAGCTAGCGGTAGATACGCAGTATTTT. The encoded protein is CATSDPQLAVDTQYF.

The chain employs TRBV10-2 and TRBJ1-2; 8 nucleotides line up with TRBD1. This CDR3 has 16 residues. Unmatched junction bases numbered 5, after V lost 2 bases and J lost 0 bases. Germline loops: CDR1 WSHSY, CDR2 SAAADI. This CDR3 reads CASSEEGTGANYGYTF. For the CDR3, the DNA is TGCGCCAGCAGTGAGGAAGGGACAGGAGCTAACTATGGCTACACCTTC.

The chain links TRBV4-2 to TRBJ2-7, with 8 bases lining up with TRBD2. The germline V gene encodes CDR1 LGHNA and CDR2 YNFKEQ. The trim removed 1 base at V and 6 bases at J, leaving 5 bases unmatched. The CDR3 is made up of 14 amino acids. CDR3 in amino acids: CASSQGLARFEQYF. The CDR3, as DNA: TGTGCCAGCAGCCAAGGACTAGCGCGCTTCGAGCAGTACTTC.

This sequence joins TRBV6-1 and TRBJ1-6, with a tentative D call TRBD1 (6 bases). Trimming shortened V by 7 bases and J by 5 bases, and 12 bases separated the two germline ends. The CDR3 length is 14 residues. CDR1 is MNHNS, CDR2 SASEGT, per germline. CDR3 region: CASKLDSNNSPLHF. The DNA of the CDR3 is TGTGCCAGCAAATTGGACAGCAATAATTCACCCCTCCACTTT.

The chain employs TRBV5-1 and TRBJ2-2; the D call may be TRBD1 or TRBD2 (5 bases each). The V and J ends lost 5 bases and 4 bases respectively, with 15 bases between them. Germline V gene sequence: CDR1 SGHRS, CDR2 YFSETQ. The CDR3 consists of 15 residues. Written as DNA, the CDR3 is TGCGCCAGCAGTTACCCCTCGGGGCCCACCGGGGAGCTGTTTTTT. As protein: CASSYPSGPTGELFF.

This clonotype was detected only a few times. The chain is built from TRBV24-1 and TRBJ1-6; the match to TRBD1 covers 9 bases. The CDR3 runs 14 residues. Germline trimming cut 5 bases from V and 8 bases from J; bases unmatched to any gene: 3. Germline V gene data show CDR1 as KGHDR and CDR2 as SFDVKD. The CDR3 protein is CATSGTGVDSPLHF. The DNA for the CDR3 is TGTGCCACCAGTGGGACAGGGGTTGATTCACCCCTCCACTTT.

The chain couples TRBV27 to TRBJ2-3; D might be TRBD1 or TRBD2, each matching 5 bases. The CDR3 sequence is 13 residues long. Germline V CDR1 and CDR2: MNHEY, SMNVEV (reference sequence). Trimming took 5 bases from V and 4 from J, leaving 10 bases between them. CDR3 amino acids: CASSVLGADTQYF. The CDR3 DNA reads TGTGCCAGCAGTGTCTTGGGGGCAGATACGCAGTATTTT.

This clonotype came up a few times. The J gene is TRBJ2-7, the V gene TRBV9; TRBD1 matches at 7 bases. Trimming cost V 4 bases and J 2 bases; bases outside gene matches: 6. Germline assignment: CDR1 SGDLS and CDR2 YYNGEE. This CDR3 contains 14 residues. The chain's CDR3 is CASSSRDSTYEQYF. As DNA, the CDR3 is TGTGCCAGCAGCTCCCGGGACAGCACCTACGAGCAGTACTTC.

The chain recombines TRBV10-3 with TRBJ2-3, with 15 bases fitting TRBD2. CDR1 and CDR2 from the germline V gene are ENHRY and SYGVKD. V lost 6 bases to trimming and J lost 5 bases; unmatched junction nucleotides: 3. The CDR3 sequence is 15 residues long. The CDR3 is CAISGLAGGRDTQYF. CDR3 bases: TGTGCCATCAGCGGACTAGCGGGGGGGAGAGATACGCAGTATTTT.

This clonotype has more than one count but fewer than ten. DNA for the CDR3: TGCAGTGCTGGCCGGGGACCCAAGGATGGCTACACCTTC. This sequence encodes CSAGRGPKDGYTF. The chain recombines TRBV20-1 with TRBJ1-2, with D maybe TRBD1 (5 bases). V was shortened by 5 bases and J by 6 bases, with 16 bases between the two germline ends. Germline loops: CDR1 DFQATT, CDR2 SNEGSKA (reference sequence). This CDR3 contains 13 residues.

The genes are TRBV20-1 and TRBJ1-5; D not resolved. The length of the CDR3 is 13 residues. V lost 6 bases and J 0 bases, leaving 9 bases between the germline ends. Germline V gene sequence: CDR1 DFQATT, CDR2 SNEGSKA (reference sequence). CDR3 sequence reads: CSAAGISNQPQHF. The CDR3 nucleotides are TGCAGTGCAGCAGGAATTAGCAATCAGCCCCAGCATTTT.

The rearrangement links TRBV7-9 to TRBJ2-3; 8 bases match TRBD1. The length of the CDR3 is 15 residues. V gave up 5 bases and J gave up 3 bases; unmatched junction bases: 7. CDR1 and CDR2 from the germline V gene are SEHNR and FQNEAQ (reference sequence). The CDR3 loop reads CASSLTTGVTDTQYF. CDR3 DNA: TGTGCCAGCAGCCTCACGACAGGGGTGACAGATACGCAGTATTTT.

The chain combines TRBV20-1 with TRBJ2-3; D call uncertain. The CDR3 is 15 residues long. V was shortened by 0 bases and J by 4 bases, with 14 bases between the two germline ends. Germline V gene sequence: CDR1 DFQATT, CDR2 SNEGSKA (reference sequence). The CDR3 DNA follows: TGCAGTGCTAGAGATCGGCTCCAGTCCTCAGATACGCAGTATTTT. Translating gives CSARDRLQSSDTQYF.

The chain recombines TRBV9 with TRBJ2-1, with TRBD2 matching over 7 bases. Germline CDR1 SGDLS, CDR2 YYNGEE. With 2 bases clipped from V and 4 bases from J, the junction kept 6 bases outside the gene matches. CDR3 length: 15 residues. Written as DNA, the CDR3 is TGTGCCAGCAGCGTCTTTACGGGGGGTTACAATGAGCAGTTCTTC. It translates to CASSVFTGGYNEQFF. Together with reference TRBV9 and TRBJ2-1, the CDR3 gives the full variable domain: DSGVTQTPKHLITATGQRVTLRCSPRSGDLSVYWYQQSLDQGLQFLIQYYNGEERAKGNILERFSAQQFPDLHSELNLSSLELGDSALYFCASSVFTGGYNEQFFGPGTRLTVL.

This clonotype was seen ten or more times. The chain uses TRBV20-1 and TRBJ2-7; 7 nucleotides line up with TRBD2. J was trimmed by 6 bases and V by 6 bases; bases with no gene match: 11. The CDR3 has 13 residues. Germline V CDR1 and CDR2: DFQATT, SNEGSKA (reference sequence). The CDR3 DNA reads as TGCAGTGCGTCGGGACTTTCGGGGGGCGAGCAGTACTTC. This gives the protein CSASGLSGGEQYF.

In this sample, this clonotype turned up a few times. V usage is TRBV15 and J usage is TRBJ1-1, with D maybe TRBD1 (5 bases). V gave up 5 bases and J gave up 4 bases, with 11 bases separating them. The CDR3 extends over 13 amino acids. CDR1 LNHNV and CDR2 YYDKDF come from the germline V gene (reference sequence). The DNA for the CDR3 is TGTGCCACCAGCCCCTATGGGGGCACTGAAGCTTTCTTT. Protein product: CATSPYGGTEAFF.

The CDR3 sequence is CSALGSTEAFF. The DNA for the CDR3 is TGCAGTGCTCTCGGATCCACTGAAGCTTTCTTT. This chain uses TRBV20-1 with TRBJ1-1; the D is unclear. CDR3 length: 11 amino acids. Trimming shortened V by 5 bases and J by 4 bases, and 8 bases separated the two germline ends. Germline loops: CDR1 DFQATT, CDR2 SNEGSKA (reference sequence).

This clonotype was seen a handful of times. The chain couples TRBV5-1 to TRBJ1-2, with 9 bases fitting TRBD1. Germline V CDR1 and CDR2: SGHRS, YFSETQ. J was trimmed by 6 bases and V by 4 bases; bases with no gene match: 10. The CDR3 consists of 15 residues. CDR3 residues: CASSLAGQGSNGYTF. Here the CDR3 DNA reads TGCGCCAGCAGCCTCGCAGGACAGGGGTCGAATGGCTACACCTTC. Together with reference TRBV5-1 and TRBJ1-2, the CDR3 gives the full variable domain: KAGVTQTPRYLIKTRGQQVTLSCSPISGHRSVSWYQQTPGQGLQFLFEYFSETQRNKGNFPGRFSGRQFSNSRSEMNVSTLELGDSALYLCASSLAGQGSNGYTFGSGTRLTVV.

This clonotype was counted once. The rearrangement uses TRBV20-1 and TRBJ1-5; TRBD1 might be the D (6 bases). Germline lookup yields CDR1 DFQATT and CDR2 SNEGSKA (reference sequence). V lost 4 bases to trimming and J lost 7 bases, with 14 bases between them. The length of the CDR3 is 13 residues. The chain's CDR3 is CSANDGDNQPQHF. The DNA for the CDR3 is TGCAGTGCTAACGACGGGGACAACCAGCCCCAGCATTTT.

This clonotype was recorded a few times. The genes are TRBV20-1 and TRBJ2-3; 10 bases map to TRBD1. Germline values: CDR1 DFQATT, CDR2 SNEGSKA (reference sequence). Germline trimming cut 0 bases from V and 1 base from J; bases unmatched to any gene: 4. There are 16 residues in the CDR3. The CDR3 sequence is CSARDTGTGGTDTQYF. DNA for the CDR3: TGCAGTGCTAGAGATACCGGGACAGGGGGCACAGATACGCAGTATTTT.

This chain uses TRBV4-1 with TRBJ2-3; 7 bases fit TRBD2. The V segment lost 0 bases and the J segment 4 bases; nucleotides outside the gene matches: 10. In germline, CDR1 is MGHRA, CDR2 YSYEKL. The CDR3 totals 17 residues. The chain's CDR3 is CASSQEAAGRGPDTQYF. The CDR3 DNA follows: TGCGCCAGCAGCCAAGAAGCAGCGGGGAGAGGCCCAGATACGCAGTATTTT.

About this clonotype itself: A read error may explain this, as a much larger clone is one base away. The chain is built from TRBV20-1 and TRBJ2-3, with D tentatively TRBD2 (5 bases). Trimming cost V 3 bases and J 4 bases, with 8 bases left between them. The CDR3 is made up of 12 amino acids. Germline loops: CDR1 DFQATT, CDR2 SNEGSKA (reference sequence). The CDR3 region is CSARSSSDTQYF. The CDR3, as DNA: TGCAGTGCTAGGTCTAGCTCAGATACGCAGTATTTT.